Below, 10 T cell receptor beta chains from the same sample are listed, as sequenced in a study of patients and donors after allogeneic stem cell transplantation. Each CDR3 protein gets one entry after TCRdb re-called the RT-PCR reads with MiXCR. In the table there are 160,000 or so distinct CDR3 sequences, 24% of which are singletons. Material: blood, either unsorted or a sorted T cell fraction (not recorded which). These receptors originate from a human donor who was either an allogeneic HSCT recipient or a stem cell or donor lymphocyte infusion donor (not recorded which). It is not recorded whose cells these are; they may come from a transplant donor.

The J gene is TRBJ2-1, the V gene TRBV15, with TRBD2 matching over 11 bases. V dropped 1 base and J dropped 7; count of bases not matched to a gene: 6. Per germline, CDR1 LNHNV and CDR2 YYDKDF (reference sequence). This CDR3 is built from 16 residues. CDR3 region: CATSRVQLAGENEQFF. CDR3 DNA sequence: TGTGCCACCAGCAGAGTGCAACTAGCGGGGGAGAATGAGCAGTTCTTC.

This clonotype was found a few times. The gene calls are TRBV9 and TRBJ2-1, with 13 nucleotides matching TRBD2. Germline trimming cut 3 bases from V and 9 bases from J; bases unmatched to any gene: 12. This CDR3 has 17 residues. Germline CDR1 and CDR2: SGDLS and YYNGEE. The CDR3 is CASSGPEGLAGIVEQFF. CDR3 nucleotide sequence: TGTGCCAGCAGCGGGCCCGAGGGACTAGCGGGAATTGTTGAGCAGTTCTTC.

CDR3: CSALASSVPNTGELFF. The CDR3 DNA is TGCAGTGCTCTCGCCTCTAGCGTTCCGAACACCGGGGAGCTGTTTTTT. The V call is TRBV20-1, the J call TRBJ2-2; tentative D call: TRBD2 (6 bases). V gave up 5 bases and J gave up 0 bases, with 16 bases separating them. Germline CDR1 DFQATT, CDR2 SNEGSKA (reference sequence). The CDR3 sequence is 16 residues long.

The gene calls are TRBV7-6 and TRBJ2-5, with 7 bases matching TRBD1. With 0 bases clipped from V and 4 bases from J, the junction kept 5 bases outside the gene matches. This CDR3 contains 15 residues. CDR1 SGHVS and CDR2 FNYEAQ come from the germline V gene. CDR3 DNA sequence: TGTGCCAGCAGCTTAGCGGACAGGAGAGGAGAGACCCAGTACTTC. It yields the protein CASSLADRRGETQYF.

The chain has TRBV7-2 and TRBJ1-2; D ambiguous. Trimming took 1 base from V and 4 from J, leaving 4 bases between them. Germline loops: CDR1 SGHTA, CDR2 FQGNSA. This CDR3 region has 12 residues. The CDR3 DNA reads as TGTGCCAGCAGCTTAGAGTTCTATGGCTACACCTTC. Amino acid sequence: CASSLEFYGYTF.

The J gene is TRBJ1-3, the V gene TRBV19, with D hard to call. The CDR3 loop spans 14 amino acids. Trimming removed 5 bases at V and 2 bases at J, with 10 bases between. Germline V gene lookup returns CDR1 LNHDA and CDR2 SQIVND (reference sequence). The CDR3 here is CASSPVGTGNTIYF. In DNA form, the CDR3 reads TGTGCCAGTAGTCCAGTGGGTACTGGAAACACCATATATTTT.

This clonotype was seen more than once but under ten times. The chain links TRBV4-1 to TRBJ1-6, with 8 bases aligning to TRBD1. This CDR3 comprises 18 residues. CDR1 and CDR2 (germline): MGHRA, YSYEKL. The ends lost 1 base at V and 2 bases at J; junction bases unmatched: 7. CDR3 nucleotides: TGCGCCAGCAGCCAAGTGTCGTTCAGGGGGCCCTATAATTCACCCCTCCACTTT. Translated, it gives CASSQVSFRGPYNSPLHF.

The chain combines TRBV9 with TRBJ2-5; D is unresolved. The CDR3 covers 12 residues. V was trimmed by 3 bases and J by 14 bases, leaving 17 bases between them. Germline values: CDR1 SGDLS, CDR2 YYNGEE. CDR3 protein: CASSDLKGIIYF. The CDR3, as DNA: TGTGCCAGCAGCGACCTGAAGGGAATCATTTACTTC.

V and J are TRBV12-3 or TRBV12-4 and TRBJ2-5; D possibly corresponds to TRBD1 (5 bases). This CDR3 has 13 amino acids. The V gene lost 6 bases and the J gene lost 9 bases, with 17 bases spanning the gap. The CDR3 DNA reads as TGTGCCAGCAGCCCGGACACGATAGGGCCCCAGTACTTC. This encodes CASSPDTIGPQYF.

A few counts support this clonotype. The chain is built from TRBV6-5 and TRBJ1-4, with D uncertain. Looked up from germline, CDR1 is MNHEY and CDR2 is SVGAGI. V lost 0 bases and J 5 bases, leaving 4 bases between the germline ends. The CDR3 sequence is 13 residues long. This CDR3 reads CASSYSRNEKLFF. The CDR3 DNA follows: TGTGCCAGCAGTTACTCGAGGAATGAAAAACTGTTTTTT.